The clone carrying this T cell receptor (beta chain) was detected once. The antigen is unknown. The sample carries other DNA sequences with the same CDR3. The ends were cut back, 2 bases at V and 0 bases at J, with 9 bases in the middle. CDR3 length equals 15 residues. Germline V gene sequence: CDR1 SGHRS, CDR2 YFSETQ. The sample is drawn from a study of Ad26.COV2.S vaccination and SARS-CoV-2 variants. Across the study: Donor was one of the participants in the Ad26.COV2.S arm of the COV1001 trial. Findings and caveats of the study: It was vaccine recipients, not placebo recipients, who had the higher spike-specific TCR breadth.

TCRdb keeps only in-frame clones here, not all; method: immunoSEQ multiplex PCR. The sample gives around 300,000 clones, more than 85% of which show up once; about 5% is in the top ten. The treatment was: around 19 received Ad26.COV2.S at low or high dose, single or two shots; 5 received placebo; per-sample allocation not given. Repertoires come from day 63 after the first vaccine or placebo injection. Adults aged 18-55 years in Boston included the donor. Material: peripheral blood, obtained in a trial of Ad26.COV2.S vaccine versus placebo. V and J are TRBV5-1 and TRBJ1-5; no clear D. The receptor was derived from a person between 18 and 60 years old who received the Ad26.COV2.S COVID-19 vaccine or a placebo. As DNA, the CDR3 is TGCGCCAGCAGCTTAGAGGGATATAGCAATCAGCCCCAGCATTTT. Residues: CASSLEGYSNQPQHF.